Listed here are 30 T cell receptor beta chains from one sample, sequenced in a study of cytomegalovirus exposure and HLA in healthy donors. Vbeta (60) and Jbeta (13) primers were used in the PCR. The data were produced by immunoSEQ multiplex PCR, yet TCRdb's version contains in-frame clones alone and is incomplete. The sample includes about 110,000 clones, about 84% of them seen just once. Material: PBMCs. Source of these receptors: a man aged 25-45 years in good health and CMV-seronegative.

V is TRBV1 and J is TRBJ2-1; the table's D call, TRBD2, has no DNA check behind it. TRBV1 is assigned pseudogene status. The length of the CDR3 is 12 residues. The CDR3 DNA sequence: TGCACCAGCAGCCATGGGAGAAATGAGCAGTTCTTC. It is translated as CTSSHGRNEQFF.

The rearrangement uses TRBV11-2 and TRBJ2-3; maybe TRBD1 (6 bases). Trimming took off 5 bases at V and 1 base at J, with 16 bases between the two ends. The CDR3 contains 16 residues. Germline-derived CDR1 and CDR2 are SGHAT and FQNNGV. CDR3 loop: CASSPGQSRRTDTQYF. The CDR3 DNA follows: TGTGCCAGCAGCCCAGGACAGTCCCGGCGCACAGATACGCAGTATTTT.

This clone was found once. The rearrangement uses TRBV6-5 and TRBJ1-5; TRBD1 is a possible D gene (5 bases). Looked up from germline, CDR1 is MNHEY and CDR2 is SVGAGI. The length of the CDR3 is 16 residues. V was clipped by 0 bases and J by 2 bases, with 11 bases between them. The CDR3 sequence: CASSYSGGGGNQPQHF. Written as DNA, the CDR3 is TGTGCCAGCAGTTACTCGGGGGGAGGGGGCAATCAGCCCCAGCATTTT.

The chain couples TRBV28 to TRBJ1-2; D may be TRBD1 (5 bases). V lost 5 bases to trimming and J lost 5 bases, with 15 bases between them. The CDR3 runs to 14 residues. The germline CDR1 and CDR2 sequences are MDHEN and SYDVKM. CDR3: CASSAPGDGYGYTF. CDR3 nucleotide sequence: TGTGCCAGCAGTGCCCCGGGGGATGGGTATGGCTACACCTTC.

This clone was seen only a few times. The chain couples TRBV4-1 to TRBJ1-1, with D possibly being TRBD1 (6 bases). Germline assignment: CDR1 MGHRA and CDR2 YSYEKL. Trimming left V 1 base short and J 3 bases short, with 9 bases between. The CDR3 covers 14 residues. CDR3 sequence reads: CASSQVQGYTEAFF. DNA for the CDR3: TGCGCCAGCAGCCAAGTACAGGGTTACACTGAAGCTTTCTTT.

This clone has just one count. The J gene is TRBJ2-3, the V gene TRBV7-6, with 12 positions matching TRBD2. CDR3 length equals 16 residues. V was clipped by 5 bases and J by 3 bases; unmatched bases: 6. Germline lookup yields CDR1 SGHVS and CDR2 FNYEAQ. The CDR3 DNA sequence: TGTGCCAGCAGCATTGGACTAGCGGGGACGACAGATACGCAGTATTTT. It translates to CASSIGLAGTTDTQYF. Looking up the rest from reference TRBV7-6 and TRBJ2-3 gives the full variable domain: GAGVSQSPRYKVTKRGQDVALRCDPISGHVSLYWYRQALGQGPEFLTYFNYEAQQDKSGLPNDRFSAERPEGSISTLTIQRTEQRDSAMYRCASSIGLAGTTDTQYFGPGTRLTVL.

Written as DNA, the CDR3 is TGCAGCATACAACAGGGTGGCAATCAGCCCCAGCATTTT. This encodes CSIQQGGNQPQHF. J is TRBJ1-5 and V is TRBV29-1, with a weak D call TRBD1 (6 bases). CDR1 and CDR2 (germline): SQVTM, ANQGSEA. This CDR3 region has 13 residues. V was pared by 8 bases and J by 2 bases, with 13 bases between.

This clone was detected only a few times. The V call is TRBV6-5, the J call TRBJ1-5; tentatively, D is TRBD1 (6 bases). Trimming shortened V by 7 bases and J by 0 bases, and 13 bases separated the two germline ends. There are 15 residues in the CDR3. In germline, CDR1 is MNHEY, CDR2 SVGAGI. The CDR3 nucleotides are TGTGCCAGCAAAATGGGGGCGTATAGCAATCAGCCCCAGCATTTT. It encodes CASKMGAYSNQPQHF.

In DNA, the CDR3 is TGTGCCAGCCACGACAGGTTCTATGGCTACACCTTC. Translated: CASHDRFYGYTF. This chain connects TRBV5-6 to TRBJ1-2, with D possibly TRBD1 on 6 matching bases. The length of the CDR3 is 12 residues. CDR1 and CDR2 from the germline V gene are SGHDT and YYEEEE. V dropped 7 bases and J dropped 4 bases, with 11 bases sitting between them.

The V call is TRBV7-9, the J call TRBJ1-1, with no clear D. The CDR3 consists of 15 residues. V lost 0 bases to trimming and J lost 1 base, with 9 bases between them. Per the germline V gene, CDR1 is SEHNR and CDR2 is FQNEAQ (reference sequence). CDR3 DNA sequence: TGTGCCAGCAGCTTAGCGGCGGGGTCGAACACTGAAGCTTTCTTT. Its protein product is CASSLAAGSNTEAFF.

This clone has more than one count but fewer than ten. This chain links TRBV4-1 with TRBJ1-5; D may be TRBD1 (6 bases). CDR3 length: 15 residues. Trimming pared 4 bases from V and 3 bases from J, leaving 13 bases between. Germline V gene data show CDR1 as MGHRA and CDR2 as YSYEKL. CDR3 loop: CASSPRGADNQPQHF. The CDR3 bases are TGCGCCAGCAGCCCCAGGGGAGCGGACAATCAGCCCCAGCATTTT.

The chain joins TRBV7-9 to TRBJ2-5, with TRBD2 matching over 7 bases. Germline V lookup: CDR1 SEHNR, CDR2 FQNEAQ (reference sequence). V lost 2 bases and J lost 2; bases outside the gene matches: 11. CDR3 length: 17 amino acids. CDR3 region: CASSLPIRTSTQETQYF. CDR3 nucleotides: TGTGCCAGCAGCTTACCGATAAGGACTAGTACACAAGAGACCCAGTACTTC.

The chain links TRBV7-9 to TRBJ1-2; 10 bases are shared with TRBD1. With V trimmed by 5 bases and J by 4 bases, 4 bases remained unmatched. Per germline, CDR1 SEHNR and CDR2 FQNEAQ (reference sequence). The CDR3 totals 14 residues. The CDR3 spells CASSNGDRGYGYTF. The CDR3 coding sequence is TGTGCCAGCAGCAACGGGGACAGGGGCTATGGCTACACCTTC.

The chain recombines TRBV9 with TRBJ1-1, with unresolved D. Trimming took off 2 bases at V and 5 bases at J, with 10 bases between the two ends. CDR1 and CDR2 from the germline V gene are SGDLS and YYNGEE. There are 13 residues in the CDR3. The CDR3 region has the DNA TGTGCCAGCAGCGTTGCCGGTTGGACTGAAGCTTTCTTT. Its protein product is CASSVAGWTEAFF. Full variable domain (remainder filled in from reference TRBV9 and TRBJ1-1): DSGVTQTPKHLITATGQRVTLRCSPRSGDLSVYWYQQSLDQGLQFLIQYYNGEERAKGNILERFSAQQFPDLHSELNLSSLELGDSALYFCASSVAGWTEAFFGQGTRLTVV.

This chain connects TRBV5-1 to TRBJ2-1; 11 bases are shared with TRBD2. Germline CDR1 and CDR2: SGHRS and YFSETQ. V lost 4 bases and J lost 4; bases outside the gene matches: 4. The CDR3 sequence is 15 residues long. The DNA for the CDR3 is TGCGCCAGCAGCCAACTAGCGGGGGCTTACAATGAGCAGTTCTTC. Translating it yields CASSQLAGAYNEQFF.

This rearrangement joins TRBV7-9 to TRBJ2-7; D is undetermined. In germline, CDR1 is SEHNR, CDR2 FQNEAQ (reference sequence). This CDR3 is built from 13 residues. V was trimmed by 1 base and J by 3 bases, leaving 7 bases between them. CDR3: CASSLGADYEQYF. The CDR3 DNA sequence: TGTGCCAGCAGCTTAGGGGCAGACTACGAGCAGTACTTC.

The V and J genes are TRBV6-5 and TRBJ2-7; tentative D call: TRBD2 (6 bases). This CDR3 comprises 13 residues. V lost 6 bases and J 7 bases, leaving 16 bases between the germline ends. The germline gives CDR1 MNHEY, CDR2 SVGAGI. The chain's CDR3 is CASSFPGRREQYF. The DNA for the CDR3 is TGTGCCAGCAGCTTCCCGGGGAGGAGGGAGCAGTACTTC.

The chain couples TRBV4-1 to TRBJ2-3; the match to TRBD2 covers 7 bases. The CDR3 spans 13 residues. Trimming cost V 6 bases and J 4 bases; bases outside gene matches: 4. Looked up from germline, CDR1 is MGHRA and CDR2 is YSYEKL. The CDR3 DNA reads TGCGCCAGCAGGTCCCGGGAGGCAGATACGCAGTATTTT. It specifies CASRSREADTQYF.

The table lists this clone with a count of one. The rearrangement links TRBV7-2 to TRBJ1-1, with D possibly matching TRBD1 (5 bases). The V end lost 1 base, the J end lost 0 bases, and 9 bases lay between the germline ends. Germline V gives CDR1 SGHTA, CDR2 FQGNSA. The CDR3 has 15 residues. CDR3 DNA: TGTGCCAGCAGCTTAGGCGACAGTTTGAACACTGAAGCTTTCTTT. Amino acids: CASSLGDSLNTEAFF.

DNA for the CDR3: TGTGCCTGGAGTGTGACCAGGACTAGCGGACAATCGCGGGAGCAGTACTTC. Translating it yields CAWSVTRTSGQSREQYF. The V and J genes are TRBV30 and TRBJ2-7, with 10 bases matching TRBD2. Trimming cost V 0 bases and J 7 bases; bases outside gene matches: 15. From germline, CDR1 is GTSNPN and CDR2 SVGIG (reference sequence). The CDR3 totals 17 residues.

This clone was counted a few times. The chain is built from TRBV7-8 and TRBJ1-1; 8 nucleotides align to TRBD1. The ends lost 5 bases at V and 7 bases at J; junction bases unmatched: 6. The V gene's germline CDR1 is SGHVS and CDR2 FQNEAQ. CDR3 length: 13 residues. The CDR3 protein is CASSPQGAGEAFF. DNA for the CDR3: TGTGCCAGCAGCCCCCAGGGGGCCGGTGAAGCTTTCTTT. The full variable domain, with the rest looked up from reference TRBV7-8 and TRBJ1-1, is GAGVSQSPRYKVAKRGQDVALRCDPISGHVSLFWYQQALGQGPEFLTYFQNEAQLDKSGLPSDRFFAERPEGSVSTLKIQRTQQEDSAVYLCASSPQGAGEAFFGQGTRLTVV.

The chain has TRBV25-1 and TRBJ1-4, with 7 bases identical to TRBD1. Germline V lookup: CDR1 MGHDK, CDR2 SYGVNS. The CDR3 is 16 amino acids. J was trimmed by 8 bases and V by 3 bases; bases with no gene match: 12. CDR3 region: CASSDQRTGPIEKLFF. In DNA form, the CDR3 reads TGTGCCAGCAGTGACCAGCGGACAGGCCCGATAGAAAAACTGTTTTTT.

This sequence joins TRBV7-9 and TRBJ1-6, with D uncertain. CDR1 is SEHNR, CDR2 FQNEAQ, per germline (reference sequence). The CDR3 has 13 amino acids. The V and J ends lost 1 base and 15 bases respectively, with 13 bases between them. The CDR3 protein is CASSLETPGLLHF. The CDR3 nucleotides read TGTGCCAGCAGCTTAGAAACTCCCGGACTCCTCCACTTT.

This clone was observed a handful of times. The chain links TRBV2 to TRBJ2-1; the match to TRBD2 covers 7 bases. V shed 8 bases, J shed 9 bases, and the junction held 13 bases outside the gene matches. The length of the CDR3 is 14 residues. CDR1 and CDR2 from the germline V gene are SNHLY and FYNNEI. The chain's CDR3 is CASLPMGGDVEQFF. CDR3 bases: TGTGCCAGCCTACCCATGGGGGGGGACGTTGAGCAGTTCTTC. Full variable domain (rest looked up from reference TRBV2 and TRBJ2-1): EPEVTQTPSHQVTQMGQEVILRCVPISNHLYFYWYRQILGQKVEFLVSFYNNEISEKSEIFDDQFSVERPDGSNFTLKIRSTKLEDSAMYFCASLPMGGDVEQFFGPGTRLTVL.

V is TRBV10-2 and J is TRBJ2-5, with 7 bases fitting TRBD2. The CDR3 length is 14 residues. Trimming removed 0 bases from V and 9 bases from J; junction bases left unmatched: 7. In germline, CDR1 is WSHSY, CDR2 SAAADI. This chain's CDR3 is CASSESRAGRAQYF. The DNA for the CDR3 is TGCGCCAGCAGTGAGTCAAGAGCTGGGAGGGCCCAGTACTTC.

The chain joins TRBV4-2 to TRBJ2-1; 7 bases are a match to TRBD2. There are 17 residues in the CDR3. Unmatched junction bases numbered 14, after V lost 0 bases and J lost 9 bases. Germline V gives CDR1 LGHNA, CDR2 YNFKEQ. The CDR3 loop reads CASSQDWWDSSGGEQFF. In nucleotides, the CDR3 is TGTGCCAGCAGCCAAGATTGGTGGGACTCCTCGGGGGGTGAGCAGTTCTTC.

DNA of the CDR3: TGTGCCAGTAGTACGGGACAGGGAGGCAATCAGCCCCAGCATTTT. Its protein is CASSTGQGGNQPQHF. The V gene is TRBV19, the J gene TRBJ1-5, with 9 bases that match TRBD1. V lost 4 bases, J lost 2 bases, and 3 bases stayed unmatched. Germline V CDR1 and CDR2: LNHDA, SQIVND (reference sequence). CDR3 length: 15 amino acids.

The chain has TRBV7-9 and TRBJ1-2, with no clear D. Germline CDR1 and CDR2: SEHNR and FQNEAQ (reference sequence). The CDR3 consists of 16 residues. V lost 7 bases, J lost 2 bases, and 20 bases lay in between. Here the CDR3 DNA reads TGTGCCAGCACCCCCCTAAGGCCCGCGGAGAACTATGGCTACACCTTC. It is translated as CASTPLRPAENYGYTF.

The rearrangement joins TRBV10-1 to TRBJ2-3, with D maybe TRBD2 (5 bases). Looked up from germline, CDR1 is WNHNN and CDR2 is SYGVQD (reference sequence). Trimming removed 8 bases from V and 2 bases from J, with 23 bases in between. This CDR3 is 17 amino acids long. Here the CDR3 reads CASSGEGHGILTDTQYF. CDR3 DNA sequence: TGCGCCAGCTCCGGGGAAGGGCACGGGATCCTCACAGATACGCAGTATTTT.

The chain is built from TRBV28 and TRBJ1-3, with D tentatively TRBD1 (5 bases). The CDR3 is 16 residues long. With 6 bases removed from V and 2 bases from J, the gap between germline ends came to 17 bases. The V gene's germline CDR1 is MDHEN and CDR2 SYDVKM. This CDR3 is CASRPPGGEAGNTIYF. DNA of the CDR3: TGTGCCAGCAGGCCGCCGGGGGGGGAGGCTGGAAACACCATATATTTT.